This TCR beta chain originates from a study of technical replicates of blood from a handful of donors. Details on this clone: Its ends do not fully match the called genes, so a read error is possible.

The data were produced by immunoSEQ multiplex PCR, yet TCRdb's version contains in-frame clones alone and is incomplete. The sample lists 100,000 or so clones, 95% to 97% occurring once. CDR1 is MNHNS, CDR2 SASEGT, per germline. This CDR3 comprises 14 residues. This clonotype originated in a human donor in good health. The J gene is TRBJ2-1, the V gene TRBV6-1; D possibly corresponds to TRBD2 (5 bases). Sequenced sample: T cells isolated from PBMCs. As DNA, the CDR3 is TGTGCCAGCAGCCCAAGCGGACCCTACAATAAGCAGTTCTTC. Translation gives CASSPSGPYNKQFF.